The 29 T cell receptor beta chains presented below share a single source sample, sequenced in a study of T-cell reconstitution after alpha-beta-depleted transplantation in children. The TCRbeta library was prepared with unique molecular identifiers. MiXCR, applied by TCRdb to the PCR reads, yields one record per CDR3 protein. The data contain over 400,000 distinct CDR3 sequences, roughly two fifths of them singletons. The sequences come from PBMCs, collected before TCRalphabeta/CD19-depleted stem cell transplant. These receptors were taken from a girl aged 2-9 years with aplastic anemia, due to receive a stem cell transplant.

The chain joins TRBV5-5 to TRBJ2-2; 7 bases agree with TRBD1. J gave up 4 bases and V 5 bases, and 5 bases lay outside the gene matches. Germline V gene lookup returns CDR1 SGHKS and CDR2 YYEKEE (reference sequence). The CDR3 length is 14 residues. The CDR3 here is CASRNRGVTGELFF. Written as DNA, the CDR3 is TGTGCCAGCAGAAACAGGGGTGTCACCGGGGAGCTGTTTTTT.

This clonotype was observed many times. CDR3 coding DNA: TGTGCCAGCAGTTACCCTGGACTAGCGGGCCGTTCCTACGAGCAGTACTTC. As protein: CASSYPGLAGRSYEQYF. The genes are TRBV6-5 and TRBJ2-7; 11 nucleotides align to TRBD2. With V trimmed by 2 bases and J by 1 base, 7 bases remained unmatched. CDR1 is MNHEY and CDR2 is SVGAGI in the germline V gene. The CDR3 loop spans 17 amino acids.

This clonotype was counted between two and nine times. The rearrangement links TRBV11-2 to TRBJ2-2, with 10 bases fitting TRBD2. This CDR3 spans 19 amino acids. Germline loops: CDR1 SGHAT, CDR2 FQNNGV. The trim removed 5 bases at V and 7 bases at J, leaving 19 bases unmatched. This CDR3 is CASSPRRGRSGREGGELFF. DNA for the CDR3: TGTGCCAGCAGCCCTAGGAGGGGGCGCAGCGGGAGGGAAGGCGGGGAGCTGTTTTTT.

The chain combines TRBV4-1 with TRBJ1-1; D call uncertain. CDR3 length: 14 residues. V lost 0 bases to trimming and J lost 8 bases, with 13 bases between them. Per germline, CDR1 MGHRA and CDR2 YSYEKL. CDR3 sequence (DNA): TGCGCCAGCAGCCAAGATCCTGGTGGGGTCGAAGCTTTCTTT. Translated, it gives CASSQDPGGVEAFF.

This chain uses TRBV7-2 with TRBJ2-1, with 15 positions matching TRBD2. Germline trimming cut 5 bases from V and 11 bases from J; bases unmatched to any gene: 7. The CDR3 has 15 residues. Per the germline V gene, CDR1 is SGHTA and CDR2 is FQGNSA. The CDR3 here is CASSARGTSGGKQFF. The DNA of the CDR3 is TGTGCCAGCAGCGCCCGAGGGACTAGCGGGGGGAAGCAGTTCTTC.

There are a few counts of this clonotype. The chain links TRBV20-1 to TRBJ2-7; D not certain. The CDR3 is 12 amino acids. The germline V gene has CDR1 DFQATT and CDR2 SNEGSKA (reference sequence). Trimming shortened V by 1 base and J by 3 bases, and 7 bases separated the two germline ends. The CDR3 spells CSARGNFYEQYF. The CDR3 DNA reads as TGCAGTGCTAGAGGCAACTTCTACGAGCAGTACTTC.

This clonotype was found many times. The J gene is TRBJ2-1, the V gene TRBV20-1; no clear D gene. The CDR3 totals 13 residues. CDR1 DFQATT and CDR2 SNEGSKA come from the germline V gene (reference sequence). V gave up 5 bases and J gave up 4 bases, with 12 bases separating them. The chain's CDR3 is CSAHRPPYNEQFF. CDR3 DNA sequence: TGCAGTGCTCACCGCCCTCCTTACAATGAGCAGTTCTTC.

The chain links TRBV20-1 to TRBJ2-1; D call uncertain. Trimming stripped 6 bases from V and 3 bases from J, with 12 bases between. This CDR3 has 13 residues. Germline V CDR1 and CDR2: DFQATT, SNEGSKA (reference sequence). The CDR3 sequence: CSATVGYYNEQFF. Written as DNA, the CDR3 is TGCAGTGCCACAGTAGGCTACTACAATGAGCAGTTCTTC.

This clonotype turned up a few times. This chain joins TRBV7-8 and TRBJ1-4, with TRBD1 matching 8 bases. The germline V gene encodes CDR1 SGHVS and CDR2 FQNEAQ. The CDR3 has 15 residues. The V gene end was trimmed by 6 bases and the J gene end by 8 bases; junction bases not matched to a gene: 11. The DNA of the CDR3 is TGTGCCAGCAGGCGACAGGGGTCTCGGCAAGAAAAACTGTTTTTT. It translates to CASRRQGSRQEKLFF.

This clonotype was counted ten times or more. The V and J genes are TRBV6-1 and TRBJ1-1; weak D call: TRBD1 (5 bases). Germline CDR1 reads MNHNS; CDR2 reads SASEGT. This CDR3 is 12 amino acids long. The ends were cut back, 2 bases at V and 11 bases at J, with 12 bases in the middle. The CDR3 nucleotides read TGTGCCAGCAGTGAACAGGGTACGCGTGCTTTCTTT. This codes for CASSEQGTRAFF.

The chain links TRBV29-1 to TRBJ2-1; 9 positions match TRBD1. Germline loops: CDR1 SQVTM, CDR2 ANQGSEA. The CDR3 contains 15 residues. The ends lost 8 bases at V and 2 bases at J; junction bases unmatched: 10. CDR3: CSTPGTGFPYNEQFF. The CDR3, as DNA: TGCAGCACACCCGGGACAGGGTTCCCCTACAATGAGCAGTTCTTC.

This clonotype was detected a few times. The chain carries TRBV12-3 or TRBV12-4 and TRBJ2-1; 9 nucleotides align to TRBD2. The CDR3 is 16 residues long. J was trimmed by 4 bases and V by 7 bases; bases with no gene match: 11. This CDR3 is CASIHPTSGNYNEQFF. CDR3 coding DNA: TGTGCCAGCATCCACCCGACTAGCGGTAATTACAATGAGCAGTTCTTC.

This clonotype was seen ten or more times. CDR3 coding DNA: TGCGCCAGCAGCGGCACAGGGGTCTACGAGCAGTACTTC. This translates into CASSGTGVYEQYF. The chain has TRBV5-1 and TRBJ2-7; 7 bases match TRBD1. Germline CDR1 and CDR2: SGHRS and YFSETQ. Germline trimming cut 4 bases from V and 3 bases from J; bases unmatched to any gene: 4. The CDR3 spans 13 residues.

This clonotype was seen a few times. CDR3 DNA: TGTGCCAGCAGTCGGCGGGCAGGGGGCTTTTCGGCTGAAGCTTTCTTT. Translated, it gives CASSRRAGGFSAEAFF. V is TRBV5-5 and J is TRBJ1-1, with 8 nucleotides matching TRBD1. CDR3 length: 16 residues. V shed 5 bases, J shed 6 bases, and the junction held 15 bases outside the gene matches. Germline lookup yields CDR1 SGHKS and CDR2 YYEKEE (reference sequence).

This clonotype was counted at least ten times. The rearrangement uses TRBV7-2 and TRBJ1-2; TRBD1 matches 9 bases. This CDR3 contains 16 residues. Germline V gives CDR1 SGHTA, CDR2 FQGNSA. V was clipped by 3 bases and J by 4 bases; unmatched bases: 9. In nucleotides, the CDR3 is TGTGCCAGCAGCTTCGGGACAGGGAGCCCTAGCTATGGCTACACCTTC. This gives the protein CASSFGTGSPSYGYTF. Variable domain in full (rest from reference TRBV7-2 and TRBJ1-2): GAGVSQSPSNKVTEKGKDVELRCDPISGHTALYWYRQSLGQGLEFLIYFQGNSAPDKSGLPSDRFSAERTGGSVSTLTIQRTQQEDSAVYLCASSFGTGSPSYGYTFGSGTRLTVV.

The chain is built from TRBV4-1 and TRBJ2-3; 10 positions match TRBD2. Germline CDR1 is MGHRA and CDR2 is YSYEKL. This CDR3 has 16 amino acids. Trimming removed 4 bases from V and 0 bases from J; junction bases left unmatched: 4. The CDR3 DNA follows: TGCGCCAGCAGCCCAGGAGCGGGGGGGAGCACAGATACGCAGTATTTT. Translation: CASSPGAGGSTDTQYF.

This clonotype came up once. This chain connects TRBV28 to TRBJ2-5, with D tentatively TRBD1 (6 bases). Germline CDR1 reads MDHEN; CDR2 reads SYDVKM. V was trimmed by 6 bases and J by 5 bases, leaving 25 bases between them. The CDR3 consists of 17 residues. The CDR3 DNA reads as TGTGCCAGCAGCCGTACCGGGACATACTTCATCGGGGAGACCCAGTACTTC. As protein: CASSRTGTYFIGETQYF.

This clonotype was counted many times. The V gene is TRBV29-1, the J gene TRBJ2-7; 10 bases are a match to TRBD2. The junction had 7 bases not matched to a gene; V was cut back by 4 bases and J by 4 bases. The CDR3 spans 14 residues. The germline V gene encodes CDR1 SQVTM and CDR2 ANQGSEA. CDR3: CSVVSAGGQYEQYF. CDR3 nucleotides: TGCAGCGTTGTTTCAGCGGGAGGGCAGTACGAGCAGTACTTC.

The table lists this clonotype with many counts. The chain links TRBV20-1 to TRBJ2-4; D is perhaps TRBD1 (5 bases). The CDR3 is 15 residues long. CDR1 DFQATT and CDR2 SNEGSKA come from the germline V gene (reference sequence). The V gene lost 0 bases and the J gene lost 3 bases, with 12 bases spanning the gap. The CDR3 DNA sequence: TGCAGTGCTAGAGATTCGGGTAGGGGCAAAAACATTCAGTACTTC. This translates into CSARDSGRGKNIQYF.

This clonotype occurred many times. The chain is built from TRBV5-1 and TRBJ2-2; 8 bases match TRBD1. This CDR3 comprises 14 residues. V shed 3 bases, J shed 5 bases, and the junction held 3 bases outside the gene matches. Germline CDR1 is SGHRS and CDR2 is YFSETQ. The CDR3 sequence is CASSYQGATGELFF. The CDR3 DNA follows: TGCGCCAGCAGCTATCAGGGGGCAACCGGGGAGCTGTTTTTT. Full variable domain (outside the CDR3, taken from reference TRBV5-1 and TRBJ2-2): KAGVTQTPRYLIKTRGQQVTLSCSPISGHRSVSWYQQTPGQGLQFLFEYFSETQRNKGNFPGRFSGRQFSNSRSEMNVSTLELGDSALYLCASSYQGATGELFFGEGSRLTVL.

J is TRBJ2-1 and V is TRBV19; 9 nucleotides line up with TRBD2. There are 14 residues in the CDR3. Germline trimming cut 9 bases from V and 2 bases from J; bases unmatched to any gene: 5. Germline V CDR1 and CDR2: LNHDA, SQIVND (reference sequence). The CDR3 nucleotides are TGTGCCAGCGCCATAGCGGGAGCCTACAATGAGCAGTTCTTC. Amino acid sequence: CASAIAGAYNEQFF. The variable domain in full, with the rest retrieved from reference TRBV19 and TRBJ2-1, is DGGITQSPKYLFRKEGQNVTLSCEQNLNHDAMYWYRQDPGQGLRLIYYSQIVNDFQKGDIAEGYSVSREKKESFPLTVTSAQKNPTAFYLCASAIAGAYNEQFFGPGTRLTVL.

This clonotype showed up many times. J is TRBJ1-1 and V is TRBV11-2, with TRBD1 matching 8 bases. Losses at the gene ends were 1 base for V and 0 bases for J; bases not matched to a gene: 10. The CDR3 has 18 amino acids. Germline loops: CDR1 SGHAT, CDR2 FQNNGV. This CDR3 reads CASSLGQGGTGMNTEAFF. DNA for the CDR3: TGTGCCAGCAGCTTAGGCCAGGGAGGGACAGGCATGAACACTGAAGCTTTCTTT.

This clonotype has at least ten counts. The chain joins TRBV29-1 to TRBJ2-5, with a tentative D call TRBD1 (6 bases). Germline CDR1 SQVTM, CDR2 ANQGSEA. V was cut by 5 bases and J by 5 bases, with 12 bases left in between. The CDR3 sequence is 12 residues long. In nucleotides, the CDR3 is TGCAGCGTTCAGGGGTCCGGGGAGACCCAGTACTTC. It specifies CSVQGSGETQYF.

Ten or more counts support this clonotype. The chain couples TRBV28 to TRBJ2-1; TRBD2 matches at 11 bases. J lost 14 bases, V lost 2 bases, and 11 bases had no gene match. The CDR3 consists of 15 residues. In germline, CDR1 is MDHEN, CDR2 SYDVKM. CDR3 region: CASSLTTTSGKLEFF. For the CDR3, the DNA is TGTGCCAGCAGTTTAACCACGACTAGCGGGAAATTGGAGTTCTTC.

This clonotype was seen only once. The chain recombines TRBV10-3 with TRBJ2-7; unclear D gene. This CDR3 spans 12 amino acids. Trimming took off 4 bases at V and 1 base at J, with 5 bases between the two ends. The V gene's germline CDR1 is ENHRY and CDR2 SYGVKD. The CDR3 sequence is CAISAESYEQYF. DNA for the CDR3: TGTGCCATCAGTGCGGAGTCCTACGAGCAGTACTTC.

V is TRBV20-1 and J is TRBJ1-1; tentatively, D is TRBD1 (6 bases). The CDR3 is 17 residues long. Trimming stripped 2 bases from V and 1 base from J, with 20 bases between. Germline CDR1 is DFQATT and CDR2 is SNEGSKA (reference sequence). The CDR3 bases are TGCAGTGCTAGATCCTCAGGTGGGACAACGAGGAACACTGAAGCTTTCTTT. Its translation: CSARSSGGTTRNTEAFF.

A word on this clonotype: This clone may be a read error of a much larger clone one base away. The chain is built from TRBV12-3 or TRBV12-4 and TRBJ2-3; tentatively, D is TRBD2 (6 bases). This CDR3 spans 18 amino acids. The CDR3 sequence is CTSSLGARFRLEKDTQYF. The CDR3 DNA reads TGTACCAGCAGTTTAGGGGCTCGGTTCCGACTAGAAAAAGATACGCAGTATTTT.

This chain joins TRBV19 and TRBJ2-3; TRBD2 aligns across 7 bases. The junction had 3 bases not matched to a gene; V was cut back by 3 bases and J by 6 bases. This CDR3 has 13 residues. The germline gives CDR1 LNHDA, CDR2 SQIVND (reference sequence). As DNA, the CDR3 is TGTGCCAGTAGTATGACTAGCCAGGATACGCAGTATTTT. It encodes CASSMTSQDTQYF.

The chain is built from TRBV10-1 and TRBJ2-3, with TRBD1 as a possible D gene (5 bases). Per the germline V gene, CDR1 is WNHNN and CDR2 is SYGVQD (reference sequence). Trimming cost V 0 bases and J 0 bases, with 13 bases left between them. CDR3 length equals 17 residues. CDR3 in DNA: TGCGCCAGCAGTGAGTCGAAGGCAGGGTTTAGCACAGATACGCAGTATTTT. Its translation is CASSESKAGFSTDTQYF.